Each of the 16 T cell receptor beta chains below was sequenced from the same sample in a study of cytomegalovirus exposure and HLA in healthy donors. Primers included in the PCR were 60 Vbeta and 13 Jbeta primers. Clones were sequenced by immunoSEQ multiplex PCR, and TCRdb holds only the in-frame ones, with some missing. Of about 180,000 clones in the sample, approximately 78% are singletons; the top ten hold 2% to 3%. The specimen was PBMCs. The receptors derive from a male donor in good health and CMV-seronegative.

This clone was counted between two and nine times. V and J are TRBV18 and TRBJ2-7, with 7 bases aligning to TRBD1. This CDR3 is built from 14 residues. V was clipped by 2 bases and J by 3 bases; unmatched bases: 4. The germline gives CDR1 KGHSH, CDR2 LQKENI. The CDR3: CASSPGQEDYEQYF. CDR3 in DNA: TGTGCCAGCTCACCAGGACAGGAGGACTACGAGCAGTACTTC.

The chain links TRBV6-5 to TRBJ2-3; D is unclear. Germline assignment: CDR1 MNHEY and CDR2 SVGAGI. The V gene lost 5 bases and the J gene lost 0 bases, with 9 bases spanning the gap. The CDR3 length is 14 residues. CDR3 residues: CASSGQSSTDTQYF. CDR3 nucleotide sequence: TGTGCCAGCAGTGGCCAGTCTAGCACAGATACGCAGTATTTT.

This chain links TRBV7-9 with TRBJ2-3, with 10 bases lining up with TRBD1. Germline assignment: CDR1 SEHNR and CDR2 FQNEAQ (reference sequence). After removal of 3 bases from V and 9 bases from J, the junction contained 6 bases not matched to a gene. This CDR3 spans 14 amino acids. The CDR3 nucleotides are TGTGCCAGCAGCTTCCTGACAGGGGGCGGGACGCAGTATTTT. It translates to CASSFLTGGGTQYF.

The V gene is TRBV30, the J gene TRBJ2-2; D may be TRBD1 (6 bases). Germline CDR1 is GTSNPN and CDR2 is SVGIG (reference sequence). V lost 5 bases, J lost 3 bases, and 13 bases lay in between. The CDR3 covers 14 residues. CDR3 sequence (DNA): TGTGCCTGGTCTCTTAGGGGGTACACCGGGGAGCTGTTTTTT. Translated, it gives CAWSLRGYTGELFF.

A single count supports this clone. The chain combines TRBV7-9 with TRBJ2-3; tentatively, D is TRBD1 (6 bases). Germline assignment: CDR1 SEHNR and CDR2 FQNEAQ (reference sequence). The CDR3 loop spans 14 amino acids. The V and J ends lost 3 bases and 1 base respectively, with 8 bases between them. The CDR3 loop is CASSLAGGTDTQYF. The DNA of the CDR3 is TGTGCCAGCAGCTTGGCAGGGGGCACAGATACGCAGTATTTT.

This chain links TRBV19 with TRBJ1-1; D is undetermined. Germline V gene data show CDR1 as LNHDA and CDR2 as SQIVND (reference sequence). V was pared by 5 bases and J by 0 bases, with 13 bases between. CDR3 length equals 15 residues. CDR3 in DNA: TGTGCCAGTAGTCCAAAGCGGGTTATGAACACTGAAGCTTTCTTT. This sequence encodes CASSPKRVMNTEAFF.

The CDR3 DNA sequence: TGCGCCAGCGGCCCCCTGCAGGGCTACACCTTC. As protein: CASGPLQGYTF. The chain carries TRBV23-1 and TRBJ1-2; D not resolved. TRBV23-1 qualifies as an ORF whose function is uncertain. The germline V and J ends were trimmed by 8 bases and 8 bases, with 12 bases remaining between them. CDR3 length: 11 residues.

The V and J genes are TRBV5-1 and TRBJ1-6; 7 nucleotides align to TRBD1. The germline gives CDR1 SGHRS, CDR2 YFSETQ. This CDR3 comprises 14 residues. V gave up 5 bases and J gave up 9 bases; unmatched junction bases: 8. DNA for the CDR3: TGCGCCAGCAGTGCAGGGGGTTTAAGTTCACCCCTCCACTTT. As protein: CASSAGGLSSPLHF.

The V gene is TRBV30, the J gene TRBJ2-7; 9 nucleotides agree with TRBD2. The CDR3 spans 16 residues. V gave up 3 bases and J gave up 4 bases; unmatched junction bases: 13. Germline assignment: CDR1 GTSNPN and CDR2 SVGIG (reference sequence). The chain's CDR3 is CAWRGFVGLARYEQYF. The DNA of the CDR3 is TGTGCCTGGAGGGGGTTTGTAGGACTAGCGAGGTACGAGCAGTACTTC.

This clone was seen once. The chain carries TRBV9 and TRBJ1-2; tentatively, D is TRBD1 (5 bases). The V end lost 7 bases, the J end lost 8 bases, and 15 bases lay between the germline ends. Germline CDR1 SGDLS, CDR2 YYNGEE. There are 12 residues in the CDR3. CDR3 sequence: CASDSRGGGYTF. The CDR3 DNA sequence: TGTGCCAGCGACAGCCGGGGGGGAGGCTACACCTTC.

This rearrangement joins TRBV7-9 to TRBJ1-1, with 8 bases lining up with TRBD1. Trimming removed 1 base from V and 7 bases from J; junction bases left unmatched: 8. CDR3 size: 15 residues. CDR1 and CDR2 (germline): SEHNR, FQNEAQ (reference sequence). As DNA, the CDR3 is TGTGCCAGCAGCTTAGTCCAGGGGGCAGATCATGAAGCTTTCTTT. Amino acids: CASSLVQGADHEAFF.

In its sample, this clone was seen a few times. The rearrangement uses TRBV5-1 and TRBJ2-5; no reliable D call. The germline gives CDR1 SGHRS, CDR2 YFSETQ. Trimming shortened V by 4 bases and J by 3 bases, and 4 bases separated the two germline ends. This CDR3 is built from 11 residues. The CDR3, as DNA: TGCGCCAGCAGCCACAAAGAGACCCAGTACTTC. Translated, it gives CASSHKETQYF. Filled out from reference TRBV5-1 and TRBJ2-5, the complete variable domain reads KAGVTQTPRYLIKTRGQQVTLSCSPISGHRSVSWYQQTPGQGLQFLFEYFSETQRNKGNFPGRFSGRQFSNSRSEMNVSTLELGDSALYLCASSHKETQYFGPGTRLLVL.

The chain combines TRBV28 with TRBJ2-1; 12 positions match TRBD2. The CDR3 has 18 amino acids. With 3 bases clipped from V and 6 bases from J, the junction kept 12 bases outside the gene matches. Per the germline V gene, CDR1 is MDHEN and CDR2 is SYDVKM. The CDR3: CASSFLAITSGRPNEQFF. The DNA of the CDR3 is TGTGCCAGCAGTTTTTTGGCCATAACTAGCGGGAGGCCCAATGAGCAGTTCTTC.

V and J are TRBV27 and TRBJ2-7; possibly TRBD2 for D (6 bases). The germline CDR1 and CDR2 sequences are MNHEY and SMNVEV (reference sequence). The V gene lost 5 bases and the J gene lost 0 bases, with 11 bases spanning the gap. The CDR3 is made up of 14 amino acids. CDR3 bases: TGTGCCAGCAGTCTGGGACTTCGCTCCTACGAGCAGTACTTC. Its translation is CASSLGLRSYEQYF.

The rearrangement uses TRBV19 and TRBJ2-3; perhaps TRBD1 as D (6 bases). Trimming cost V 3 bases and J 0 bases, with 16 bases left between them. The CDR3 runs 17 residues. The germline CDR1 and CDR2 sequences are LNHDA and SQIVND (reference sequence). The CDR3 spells CASSMPYRDTSTDTQYF. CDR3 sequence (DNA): TGTGCCAGTAGTATGCCCTACCGGGACACCAGCACAGATACGCAGTATTTT.

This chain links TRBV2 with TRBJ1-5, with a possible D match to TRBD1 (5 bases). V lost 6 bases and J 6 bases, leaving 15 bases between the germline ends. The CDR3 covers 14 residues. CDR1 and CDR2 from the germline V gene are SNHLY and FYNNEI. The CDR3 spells CASSQGLQPQPQHF. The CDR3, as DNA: TGTGCCAGCAGCCAGGGCCTGCAGCCTCAGCCCCAGCATTTT.